These 12 T cell receptor beta chains originate from one sample sequenced in a study of OX40 agonist ivuxolimab in advanced cancers. The data were produced by immunoSEQ multiplex PCR, yet TCRdb's version contains in-frame clones alone and is incomplete. The sample shows about 98,000 clones, roughly 89% of them seen only once. Sequencing was performed on CD4+ or CD8+ T cells sorted from blood, taken in a trial of the OX40 agonist ivuxolimab. These receptor sequences come from an adult with an advanced solid tumor such as melanoma, head and neck, liver or kidney cancer.

The chain's CDR3 is CASVLGLGETQYF. DNA of the CDR3: TGTGCCAGCGTTCTAGGGCTCGGGGAGACCCAGTACTTC. The chain joins TRBV7-6 to TRBJ2-5; D is unclear. Germline CDR1 reads SGHVS; CDR2 reads FNYEAQ. The V end was cut by 8 bases, the J end by 5 bases, with 15 bases between. The CDR3 is made up of 13 amino acids.

The chain carries TRBV29-1 and TRBJ1-2; 7 bases are a match to TRBD1. The CDR3 runs to 11 residues. CDR1 and CDR2 from the germline V gene are SQVTM and ANQGSEA. V lost 7 bases, J lost 8 bases, and 7 bases stayed unmatched. This CDR3 is CSAEQGKGYTF. CDR3 DNA sequence: TGCAGCGCCGAACAGGGGAAAGGCTACACCTTC. The full variable domain, rest sourced from reference TRBV29-1 and TRBJ1-2, is SAVISQKPSRDICQRGTSLTIQCQVDSQVTMMFWYRQQPGQSLTLIATANQGSEATYESGFVIDKFPISRPNLTFSTLTVSNMSPEDSSIYLCSAEQGKGYTFGSGTRLTVV.

The V and J genes are TRBV4-2 and TRBJ2-5; the D call may be TRBD1 or TRBD2 (5 bases each). V shed 6 bases and J shed 1 base, with 12 bases lying between them. The CDR3 extends over 14 amino acids. Germline V gene lookup returns CDR1 LGHNA and CDR2 YNFKEQ. CDR3: CASSSPGTQETQYF. CDR3 sequence (DNA): TGTGCCAGCAGTTCCCCAGGGACCCAAGAGACCCAGTACTTC.

The gene calls are TRBV27 and TRBJ2-5, with D unclear. The CDR3 consists of 12 residues. V was trimmed by 8 bases and J by 5 bases, leaving 12 bases between them. Germline V CDR1 and CDR2: MNHEY, SMNVEV (reference sequence). The CDR3 region is CASVGRDETQYF. As DNA, the CDR3 is TGTGCCAGCGTCGGACGAGATGAGACCCAGTACTTC.

The chain carries TRBV13 and TRBJ1-2; the D is unclear. The CDR3 covers 17 residues. The V gene lost 3 bases and the J gene lost 1 base, with 18 bases spanning the gap. Germline-derived CDR1 and CDR2 are PRHDT and FYEKMQ (reference sequence). CDR3 nucleotide sequence: TGTGCCAGCAGCTTTAGACCCCATGGTCGCATTAACTATGGCTACACCTTC. Translated, it gives CASSFRPHGRINYGYTF.

This sequence joins TRBV18 and TRBJ2-2; 10 nucleotides match TRBD1. This CDR3 comprises 16 residues. Germline CDR1 and CDR2: KGHSH and LQKENI. The J segment lost 3 bases and the V segment lost 4 bases, leaving 5 bases of the junction unmatched. The CDR3 DNA is TGTGCCAGCTCACGTCCCGGGACAGGGGACACCGGGGAGCTGTTTTTT. Encoded protein: CASSRPGTGDTGELFF.

The chain uses TRBV7-3 and TRBJ1-1; 8 nucleotides align to TRBD1. The germline CDR1 and CDR2 sequences are SGHTA and FQGTGA. Trimming at V came to 4 bases and at J to 5 bases, leaving 3 bases not matched to a gene. The CDR3 sequence is 13 residues long. The CDR3 here is CASSSYRGTEAFF. The CDR3 DNA follows: TGTGCCAGCAGCTCCTACAGGGGGACTGAAGCTTTCTTT.

V and J are TRBV5-8 and TRBJ1-5; 9 bases agree with TRBD1. CDR1 and CDR2 (germline): SGHTS, YDEGEE. After removal of 0 bases from V and 1 base from J, the junction contained 2 bases not matched to a gene. The CDR3 loop spans 16 amino acids. The CDR3 here is CASSLGDRASNQPQHF. The CDR3 DNA sequence: TGTGCCAGCAGCTTGGGGGACAGGGCAAGCAATCAGCCCCAGCATTTT.

The V call is TRBV15, the J call TRBJ1-3; D is unclear. V gave up 6 bases and J gave up 8 bases, with 14 bases separating them. This CDR3 is 13 amino acids long. Per the germline V gene, CDR1 is LNHNV and CDR2 is YYDKDF (reference sequence). CDR3 DNA: TGTGCCACCAGAAGGTCTAGGTTAGACACCATATATTTT. This codes for CATRRSRLDTIYF.

The V gene is TRBV21-1, the J gene TRBJ2-1; the table assigns TRBD1, which was not confirmed against the DNA. TRBV21-1 is tagged as a pseudogene. CDR3 length equals 12 residues. CDR3 bases: TGTGCCAGCAGTGGGGCAACCGATGAGCAGTTCTTC. Its protein is CASSGATDEQFF.

There are a few counts of this clone. The genes are TRBV2 and TRBJ1-2; TRBD1 is a possible D gene (5 bases). The CDR3 has 11 amino acids. Germline CDR1 is SNHLY and CDR2 is FYNNEI. Trimming took off 8 bases at V and 8 bases at J, with 12 bases between the two ends. The CDR3 sequence: CASWGRNGYTF. CDR3 DNA sequence: TGTGCCAGCTGGGGCAGGAACGGCTACACCTTC.

The rearrangement uses TRBV11-2 and TRBJ2-3; TRBD2 agrees at 7 bases. V gave up 8 bases and J gave up 3 bases; unmatched junction bases: 11. Germline V lookup: CDR1 SGHAT, CDR2 FQNNGV. This CDR3 contains 15 residues. Here the CDR3 reads CASSLGGGGTDTQYF. For the CDR3, the DNA is TGTGCCAGCTCCCTAGGCGGGGGAGGGACAGATACGCAGTATTTT.